The following is a TCR beta chain sequence with its context. The germline V and J ends were trimmed by 9 bases and 0 bases, with 12 bases remaining between them. The germline V gene has CDR1 MDHEN and CDR2 SYDVKM. The CDR3 extends over 13 amino acids. Per the original data handling: Estimation of nucleated cell counts was performed using reference gene primer amplification. The table came from immunoSEQ multiplex PCR; TCRdb's copy has only in-frame clones and leaves some out. D and trimming were read from the DNA, whereas the V and J calls and clone size are those reported in that table. Of 140,000 or so clones in the sample, 65% to 80% were seen once. This sample is part of a study of blood T cell repertoires in COVID-19. Across the study: Collection of acute and convalescent COVID-19 samples took place in the United States, Italy and Spain. PBMCs, B-cell-depleted T cells, or T cells provided the cDNA or gDNA that made up the material.

This TCR came from a man aged 60-69 years with acute or convalescent COVID-19. The sample taken for sequencing was peripheral blood. The V and J genes are TRBV28 and TRBJ2-7; tentative D call: TRBD1 (5 bases). CDR3 in amino acids: CASGIDSSYEQYF. DNA for the CDR3: TGTGCCAGTGGAATAGACAGCTCCTACGAGCAGTACTTC.